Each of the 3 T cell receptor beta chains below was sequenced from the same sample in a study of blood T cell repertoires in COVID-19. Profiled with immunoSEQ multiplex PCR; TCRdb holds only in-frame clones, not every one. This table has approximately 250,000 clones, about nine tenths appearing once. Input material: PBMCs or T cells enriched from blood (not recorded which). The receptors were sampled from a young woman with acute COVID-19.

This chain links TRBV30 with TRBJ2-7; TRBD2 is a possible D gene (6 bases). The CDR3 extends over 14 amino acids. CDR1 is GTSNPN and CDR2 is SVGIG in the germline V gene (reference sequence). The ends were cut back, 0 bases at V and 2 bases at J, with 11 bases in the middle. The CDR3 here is CAWSVGGKTYEQYF. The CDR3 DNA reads TGTGCCTGGAGTGTGGGGGGAAAGACCTACGAGCAGTACTTC.

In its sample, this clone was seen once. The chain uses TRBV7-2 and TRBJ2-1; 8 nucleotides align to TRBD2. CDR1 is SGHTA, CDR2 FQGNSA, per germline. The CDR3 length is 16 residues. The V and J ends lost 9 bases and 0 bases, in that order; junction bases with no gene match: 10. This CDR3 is CASESLAGPSYNEQFF. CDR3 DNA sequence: TGTGCCAGTGAATCCCTAGCGGGCCCCTCCTACAATGAGCAGTTCTTC.

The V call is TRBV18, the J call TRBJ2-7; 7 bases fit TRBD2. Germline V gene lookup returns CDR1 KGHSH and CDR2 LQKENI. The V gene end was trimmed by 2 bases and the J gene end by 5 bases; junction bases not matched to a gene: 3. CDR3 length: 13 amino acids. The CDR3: CASSPRREHEQYF. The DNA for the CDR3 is TGTGCCAGCTCACCAAGGCGGGAGCACGAGCAGTACTTC.